These 8 T cell receptor beta chains originate from one sample sequenced in a study of blood T cells in healthy people across ages. Alongside a J-beta primer mix, a sample-barcoded 5' primer served in a second PCR lasting roughly 7 to 11 cycles. TCRdb ran MiXCR on the 5' RACE reads and lists one entry per CDR3 protein. The table records about 1,600,000 distinct CDR3 sequences, around two fifths of them present only once. Input material: blood. Receptors were obtained from a woman younger than 30 in good health.

The rearrangement links TRBV7-9 to TRBJ1-1; a possible D gene is TRBD1 (5 bases). The CDR3 extends over 16 amino acids. The ends were cut back, 5 bases at V and 7 bases at J, with 23 bases in the middle. Per the germline V gene, CDR1 is SEHNR and CDR2 is FQNEAQ (reference sequence). The CDR3 DNA sequence: TGTGCCAGCAGCCCGTTCGGGGCCTCAATTAGTTATGAAGCTTTCTTT. Translation gives CASSPFGASISYEAFF.

The J gene is TRBJ1-1, the V gene TRBV19, with D unresolved. Germline CDR1 and CDR2: LNHDA and SQIVND (reference sequence). V dropped 5 bases and J dropped 0 bases, with 22 bases sitting between them. The CDR3 extends over 18 amino acids. The CDR3 DNA follows: TGTGCCAGTAGTGGACGAAGAAAGACGGAGTACATGAACACTGAAGCTTTCTTT. Encoded protein: CASSGRRKTEYMNTEAFF.

The chain carries TRBV12-3 or TRBV12-4 and TRBJ2-5; TRBD2 might be the D (5 bases). The CDR3 has 14 residues. The V end was cut by 5 bases, the J end by 1 base, with 11 bases between. The CDR3: CASSGRRFQETQYF. DNA of the CDR3: TGTGCCAGCAGTGGACGGAGGTTCCAAGAGACCCAGTACTTC.

This clonotype was seen only a few times. The V gene is TRBV7-9, the J gene TRBJ2-7; D uncertain. This CDR3 region has 13 residues. The germline gives CDR1 SEHNR, CDR2 FQNEAQ (reference sequence). V gave up 5 bases and J gave up 6 bases, with 14 bases separating them. In DNA, the CDR3 is TGTGCCAGCAGCAAAGCCAGTGTATCCGAGCAGTACTTC. It specifies CASSKASVSEQYF.

In this sample, this clonotype turned up a few times. The CDR3 bases are TGTGCCAGCAGCACCCTGCCTGGGCGGGGGGGTGTGAATGAGCAGTTCTTC. This codes for CASSTLPGRGGVNEQFF. This chain links TRBV7-2 with TRBJ2-1; 9 nucleotides line up with TRBD2. V was pared by 5 bases and J by 7 bases, with 15 bases of the junction left unmatched. This CDR3 is built from 17 residues. Germline assignment: CDR1 SGHTA and CDR2 FQGNSA.

This clonotype was detected a few times. V usage is TRBV7-2 and J usage is TRBJ1-2; tentatively, D is TRBD1 (5 bases). V was clipped by 0 bases and J by 7 bases, with 12 bases between them. The germline V gene encodes CDR1 SGHTA and CDR2 FQGNSA. The CDR3 sequence is 14 residues long. CDR3 nucleotides: TGTGCCAGCAGCTTAGCGGGGCAAGTAGGTGGCTACACCTTC. Amino acid sequence: CASSLAGQVGGYTF.

The chain combines TRBV20-1 with TRBJ2-7; possibly TRBD2 for D (7 bases). In germline, CDR1 is DFQATT, CDR2 SNEGSKA (reference sequence). CDR3 length: 13 residues. CDR3 sequence: CSGQGGGEYEQYF. The CDR3 DNA reads TGCAGCGGACAAGGGGGGGGGGAGTACGAGCAGTACTTC.

This chain uses TRBV5-1 with TRBJ2-1; 7 bases match TRBD1. The trim removed 1 base at V and 13 bases at J, leaving 14 bases unmatched. Germline assignment: CDR1 SGHRS and CDR2 YFSETQ. The CDR3 totals 15 residues. As DNA, the CDR3 is TGCGCCAGCAGCTTGAGCACAGGGGCGGCCGAGACCCAGTTCTTC. It encodes CASSLSTGAAETQFF.